This is a list of T cell receptor beta chains from one sample in a study of T cells in Graves' hyperthyroidism and ophthalmopathy. TCRdb recomputed calls from the multiplex PCR reads with MiXCR, one row per CDR3 protein. The sample has some 600,000 distinct CDR3 sequences; about 15% are singletons. Sequenced input: blood. These receptors originate from a woman aged 30 to 39 with Graves' hyperthyroidism that later progressed to Graves' ophthalmopathy. Both conserved end residues are part of each CDR3. Each record gives: J gene, V gene, D gene, CDR3 length, clone size, CDR3 DNA, CDR3 protein. D genes are given only for firm matches. Size tells how often a clone was seen (once, few, many) or the class of an expanded clone, and some rows leave it out.

J: TRBJ2-2; V: TRBV2; D: TRBD1; length: 16; size: many; DNA: TGTGCCAGCAGACTTTCTACGACAGGGCGCCCCGGGGAGCTGTTTTTT; CDR3: CASRLSTTGRPGELFF
J: TRBJ1-1; V: TRBV12-3/TRBV12-4; D: .; length: 14; size: many; DNA: TGTGCCAGCACCCCCAGGCAGGGATACACTGAAGCTTTCTTT; CDR3: CASTPRQGYTEAFF
J: TRBJ2-7; V: TRBV7-6; D: TRBD1; length: 15; size: many; DNA: TGTGCCAGCAGCGACACCGGGACAGGGCGCGACGAGCAGTACTTC; CDR3: CASSDTGTGRDEQYF
J: TRBJ2-7; V: TRBV20-1; D: .; length: 14; size: few; DNA: TGCAGTGCCACAGTCGGAGGCCAAACCTACGAGCAGTACTTC; CDR3: CSATVGGQTYEQYF
J: TRBJ2-1; V: TRBV12-3/TRBV12-4; D: TRBD2; length: 16; size: .; DNA: TGTGCCAGCAGCCCAGAAAGCGGGAGCTCCTACAATGAGCAGTTCTTC; CDR3: CASSPESGSSYNEQFF
J: TRBJ2-2; V: TRBV20-1; D: .; length: 15; size: many; DNA: TGCAGTGCCCCTAATCATAGGGGGAGCACCGGGGAGCTGTTTTTT; CDR3: CSAPNHRGSTGELFF
J: TRBJ2-1; V: TRBV24-1; D: .; length: 12; size: many; DNA: TGTGCCACCAGTGATTTATCGGGTGAGCAGTTCTTC; CDR3: CATSDLSGEQFF
J: TRBJ2-5; V: TRBV11-2; D: .; length: 13; size: many; DNA: TGTGCCAGCAGCTTTTCCATTAGGACCTTCCAGTACTTC; CDR3: CASSFSIRTFQYF
J: TRBJ1-1; V: TRBV27; D: .; length: 15; size: .; DNA: TGTGCCAGCAAAACGGGAGTCCTTCAGGACACTGAAGCTTCCTTT; CDR3: CASKTGVLQDTEASF
J: TRBJ1-5; V: TRBV19; D: .; length: 14; size: many; DNA: TGTGCCAGTAGTATAGCGACCGAAAATCAGCCCCAGCATTTT; CDR3: CASSIATENQPQHF
J: TRBJ2-1; V: TRBV25-1; D: TRBD2; length: 16; size: few; DNA: TGTGCCAGCAGTGAATTAACTAGCGGGATAGTGGATGAGCAGTTCTTC; CDR3: CASSELTSGIVDEQFF
J: TRBJ1-2; V: TRBV28; D: .; length: 14; size: many; DNA: TGTGCCAGCACCTTGAGGGAAGCCTTCTATGGCTACACCTTC; CDR3: CASTLREAFYGYTF
J: TRBJ2-5; V: TRBV18; D: TRBD1; length: 14; size: few; DNA: TGTGCCAGCTCACCGAACAGGGGAGAAGAGACCCAGTACTTC; CDR3: CASSPNRGEETQYF
J: TRBJ2-4; V: TRBV6-1; D: TRBD1; length: 13; size: .; DNA: TGTGCCACGACAGGGGGAGCCAAAAACATTCAGTACTTC; CDR3: CATTGGAKNIQYF
J: TRBJ2-5; V: TRBV7-8; D: .; length: 15; size: many; DNA: TGTGCCAGCAGCGAACCTAAGGGAAGACAAGAGACCCAGTACTTC; CDR3: CASSEPKGRQETQYF
J: TRBJ2-7; V: TRBV28; D: TRBD2; length: 12; size: once; DNA: TGTGCCAGCACCCCGGGGGGGCTTGAGCAGTACTTC; CDR3: CASTPGGLEQYF
J: TRBJ2-2; V: TRBV9; D: TRBD2; length: 15; size: many; DNA: TGTGCCAGCAGCCAGAGCGGGAGGGTAACCGGGGAGCTGTTTTTT; CDR3: CASSQSGRVTGELFF
J: TRBJ2-1; V: TRBV2; D: TRBD2; length: 13; size: .; DNA: TGTGCCAGCAAGCGGGACGGTACAATGAGACAGTTCTTC; CDR3: CASKRDGTMRQFF
J: TRBJ1-3; V: TRBV7-9; D: .; length: 15; size: few; DNA: TGTGCCAGCAGCCCGCAGGGGCCCTCTGGAAACACCATATATTTT; CDR3: CASSPQGPSGNTIYF
J: TRBJ2-1; V: TRBV20-1; D: TRBD2; length: 15; size: .; DNA: TGCAGTGCAAATCCGGGACTAGCGGGAGTGAAAGAGCAGTTCTTC; CDR3: CSANPGLAGVKEQFF
J: TRBJ2-5; V: TRBV7-8; D: .; length: 20; size: .; DNA: TGTGCCAGCAGCCACCCCCCCCCCGGGACGGACGAAAAGGGGTGGGAGACCCAGTACTTC; CDR3: CASSHPPPGTDEKGWETQYF
J: TRBJ2-3; V: TRBV12-5; D: TRBD2; length: 17; size: many; DNA: TGTGCTAGTGGTGAGACTAGCGGGAGGGCCTTGACAGATACGCAGTATTTT; CDR3: CASGETSGRALTDTQYF
J: TRBJ2-7; V: TRBV6-1; D: .; length: 14; size: many; DNA: TGTGCCAGCAGTCTTTCTAGGGTCGGCTACGAGCAGTACTTC; CDR3: CASSLSRVGYEQYF
J: TRBJ1-5; V: TRBV14; D: TRBD1; length: 12; size: few; DNA: TGTGCCAGGCCCACAGGGGATCAGCCCCAGCATTTT; CDR3: CARPTGDQPQHF
J: TRBJ2-7; V: TRBV20-1; D: .; length: 12; size: many; DNA: TGCAGTGCTAGAGTGGGTAACTACGAGCAGTACTTC; CDR3: CSARVGNYEQYF
J: TRBJ1-6; V: TRBV10-3; D: TRBD1; length: 14; size: many; DNA: TGTGCCATCAGTGGGGACAGGGATAATTCACCCCTCCACTTT; CDR3: CAISGDRDNSPLHF
J: TRBJ2-7; V: TRBV6-1; D: TRBD1; length: 16; size: many; DNA: TGTGCCAGCAGTACGGGACAGTCCCGTCTGATCTACGAGCAGTACTTC; CDR3: CASSTGQSRLIYEQYF
J: TRBJ1-5; V: TRBV28; D: .; length: 13; size: many; DNA: TGTGCCAGCAGTCGTGACGGGAATCAGCCCCAGCATTTT; CDR3: CASSRDGNQPQHF
J: TRBJ1-2; V: TRBV27; D: .; length: 16; size: many; DNA: TGTGCCAGCAGTTTCAGCGGTAAAGGGAAGAACTATGGCTACACCTTC; CDR3: CASSFSGKGKNYGYTF
J: TRBJ2-7; V: TRBV5-1; D: TRBD2; length: 13; size: .; DNA: TGCGCCAGCAGCCCCTTAGCGGGAGACGAGCAGTACTTC; CDR3: CASSPLAGDEQYF
J: TRBJ2-7; V: TRBV2; D: TRBD1; length: 16; size: many; DNA: TGTGCCAGCAGTGAAGGCCCGGGACAGGGCTCCTACGAGCAGTACTTC; CDR3: CASSEGPGQGSYEQYF